These T cell receptor beta chains were read from a single sample in a study of graft-versus-host responses after intestinal transplantation. The method was immunoSEQ multiplex PCR; TCRdb's version includes in-frame clones alone and lacks a portion of them. The sample gives about 73,000 clones, about 90% of which show up once; approximately 4.1% is in the top ten. Their antigens are not known. The sequenced sample was unstimulated CD8+ T cells sorted from spleen or lymph node cells, obtained before transplant. The source of these receptors is a human donor who was the organ donor for an intestinal transplant. Both conserved end residues are part of each CDR3. The order of the fields is J gene, V gene, D gene, clone size, CDR3 DNA, CDR3 protein. A D gene is named only where the DNA matches it firmly. Rows may omit the clone size; those that give it use once, few, many or a size class.

>TRBJ2-5|TRBV25-1|TRBD2|.
TGTGCCAGCAGCTCACTAGCGGGCCCCCAAGAGACCCAGTACTTC
CASSSLAGPQETQYF
>TRBJ2-1|TRBV10-3|TRBD2|.
TGTGCCATCAGCGTCCCAGGCGGGGGGCGGAACAATGAGCAGTTCTTC
CAISVPGGGRNNEQFF
>TRBJ1-1|TRBV6-5|.|.
TGTGCCAGCAGTTACGGCAGGGGTAACACTGAAGCTTTCTTT
CASSYGRGNTEAFF
>TRBJ2-2|TRBV4-3|.|.
TGCGCCAGCAGTCGTTGGGGGGTTCCACAGGAGAACACCGGGGAGCTGTTTTTT
CASSRWGVPQENTGELFF
>TRBJ2-2|TRBV4-1|.|.
TGCGCCAGCAGCCAGGTGACAGACACCGGGGAGCTGTTTTTT
CASSQVTDTGELFF
>TRBJ1-1|TRBV10-2|.|.
TGCGCCAGCACCCGAGGGGCCAGGGGTCGTGCTGAAGCTTTCTTT
CASTRGARGRAEAFF
>TRBJ2-3|TRBV11-2|.|once
TGTGCCAGCAGCTTAAACAGCCCCACAGATACGCAGTATTTT
CASSLNSPTDTQYF
>TRBJ1-2|TRBV4-1|TRBD1|.
TGCGCCAGCAGCCCAATGACAGGGACCTATGGCTACACCTTC
CASSPMTGTYGYTF
>TRBJ1-2|TRBV4-1|.|.
TGCGCCAGCAGCCAAGCACAGGAAGAGGATGGCTACACCTTC
CASSQAQEEDGYTF
>TRBJ2-1|TRBV14|.|once
TGTGCCAGCAGCCAAGATTACGGGGCAGGGGACAATGAGCAGTTCTTC
CASSQDYGAGDNEQFF
>TRBJ2-1|TRBV7-2|.|.
TGTGCCAGCAGCTTAGAGTGGAGTGAGCAGTTCTTC
CASSLEWSEQFF
>TRBJ2-2|TRBV27|.|.
TGTGCCAGCAGTTTATCGGGGCCCACCGGGGAGCTGTTTTTT
CASSLSGPTGELFF
>TRBJ2-1|TRBV28|TRBD1|.
TGTGCCAGCAGACGGACAGGGGCCAATTTCCAGTACAATGAGCAGTTCTTC
CASRRTGANFQYNEQFF
>TRBJ2-1|TRBV5-1|TRBD1|.
TGCGCCAGCAGCTTTCGGGACAGCCTCTTCCCCTACAATGAGCAGTTCTTC
CASSFRDSLFPYNEQFF
>TRBJ2-4|TRBV10-1|TRBD1|.
TGCGCCAGCAGTGATGGGGGACAGGGGGGAGCCAAAAACATTCAGTACTTC
CASSDGGQGGAKNIQYF
>TRBJ1-1|TRBV19|.|.
TGTGCCAGTATTCTGACAGGAATGAACACTGAAGCTTTCTTT
CASILTGMNTEAFF
>TRBJ2-1|TRBV28|.|few
TGTGCCAGCAGTCCTCCCACAGGGTGGGCCTACAATGAGCAGTTCTTC
CASSPPTGWAYNEQFF
>TRBJ2-1|TRBV4-2|TRBD2|.
TGTGCCAGCAGCCAAGGATCTAGCGGGGTCTTAGAGCAGTTCTTC
CASSQGSSGVLEQFF
>TRBJ2-2|TRBV11-2|.|.
TGTGCCAGCAGCTCCCGCTCCGGGATAAGGACCGGGGAGCTGTTTTTT
CASSSRSGIRTGELFF
>TRBJ1-2|TRBV29-1|.|.
TGCAGCGTTGAAGATGACTTGGAGAGTGGCTACACCTTC
CSVEDDLESGYTF
>TRBJ1-2|TRBV7-6|TRBD1|.
TGTGCCAGCAGCCTAAGGGACAGGGGGCCCACCGTTTATGGCTACACCTTC
CASSLRDRGPTVYGYTF
>TRBJ1-5|TRBV6-1|.|.
TGTGCCAGCAGTGAAGGACAGGAAAATCAGCCCCAGCATTTT
CASSEGQENQPQHF
>TRBJ2-2|TRBV14|.|.
TGTGCCAGCAGCCAAGATCACCGGGTTACGAACACCGGGGAGCTGTTTTTT
CASSQDHRVTNTGELFF
>TRBJ1-1|TRBV9|TRBD1|.
TGTGCCAGCAGCGTATCCACAGGGGGGACTGAAGCTTTCTTT
CASSVSTGGTEAFF